The rows below give T cell receptor beta chains drawn from one sample of a study of blood T cell repertoires in COVID-19. Libraries were prepared by immunoSEQ multiplex PCR; TCRdb keeps only in-frame clonotypes and omits some of them. The repertoire has just over 80,000 clones, 80% to 85% of them found once; the top ten carry over 35%. The sequenced material came from peripheral blood. The source is a man at least 80 years old with acute or convalescent COVID-19. CDR3s include the opening cysteine and the closing phenylalanine or tryptophan. Fields, in order: J gene, D gene, clone size, V gene, CDR3 DNA, CDR3 protein. A D gene is named only where the DNA matches it firmly. Where a row states a size, it is once, few, many or the class of an expanded clone; other rows omit it.

>TRBJ2-7|TRBD1|once|TRBV30
TGTGCCTGGAGTGTACTCCCGGGACAGGGGAAGTACGAGCAGTACTTC
CAWSVLPGQGKYEQYF
>TRBJ2-3|TRBD2|NA|TRBV5-1
TGCGCCAGCAGCGGACCCCATAGCGGGAACCTAGATACGCAGTATTTT
CASSGPHSGNLDTQYF
>TRBJ2-1|TRBD2|NA|TRBV27
TGTGCCAGCACCCTGCGGGGGGCGCTTGATGAGCAGTTCTTC
CASTLRGALDEQFF
>TRBJ1-3|NA|few|TRBV19
TGTGCCAGTAGTATTGGAAGGGGTGAAGGAAACACCATATATTTT
CASSIGRGEGNTIYF
>TRBJ1-2|NA|NA|TRBV18
TGTGCCAGCTCAATCGCGGACTCTAACTATGGCTACACCTTC
CASSIADSNYGYTF
>TRBJ2-1|NA|NA|TRBV5-1
TGCGCCAGCAGCTTGGCGGAGAGCTCCTACAATGAGCAGTTCTTC
CASSLAESSYNEQFF
>TRBJ1-5|NA|NA|TRBV7-2
TGTGCCAGCAGCTTTTCAGGAGCAGGGAGCAATCAGCCCCAGCATTTT
CASSFSGAGSNQPQHF
>TRBJ1-5|TRBD1|few|TRBV20-1
TGCAGTGCTAGTCCCGGGACAGGGGCTGTTAAGCCCCAGCATTTT
CSASPGTGAVKPQHF
>TRBJ2-7|NA|many|TRBV15
TGTGCCACCAGCAGGGGGAGGACCACCTACGAGCAGTACTTC
CATSRGRTTYEQYF
>TRBJ2-1|NA|NA|TRBV7-9
TGTGCCAGCAGCTTAGCGTTCTTTTACAATGAGCAGTTCTTC
CASSLAFFYNEQFF